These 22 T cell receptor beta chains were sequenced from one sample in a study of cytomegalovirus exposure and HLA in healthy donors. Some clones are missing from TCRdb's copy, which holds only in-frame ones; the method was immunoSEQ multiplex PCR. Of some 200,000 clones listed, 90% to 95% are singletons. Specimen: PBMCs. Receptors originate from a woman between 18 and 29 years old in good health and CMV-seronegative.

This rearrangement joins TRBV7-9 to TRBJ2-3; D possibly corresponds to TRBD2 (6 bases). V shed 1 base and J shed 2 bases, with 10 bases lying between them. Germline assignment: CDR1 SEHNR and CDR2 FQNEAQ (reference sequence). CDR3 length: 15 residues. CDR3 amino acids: CASSLGRVNTDTQYF. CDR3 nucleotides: TGTGCCAGCAGCTTAGGGAGGGTGAACACAGATACGCAGTATTTT.

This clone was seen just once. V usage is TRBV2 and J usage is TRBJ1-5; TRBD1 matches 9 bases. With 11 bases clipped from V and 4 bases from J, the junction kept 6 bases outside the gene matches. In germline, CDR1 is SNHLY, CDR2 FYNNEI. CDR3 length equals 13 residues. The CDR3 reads CAGGTGMNQPQHF. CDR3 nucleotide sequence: TGTGCCGGAGGGACAGGGATGAATCAGCCCCAGCATTTT.

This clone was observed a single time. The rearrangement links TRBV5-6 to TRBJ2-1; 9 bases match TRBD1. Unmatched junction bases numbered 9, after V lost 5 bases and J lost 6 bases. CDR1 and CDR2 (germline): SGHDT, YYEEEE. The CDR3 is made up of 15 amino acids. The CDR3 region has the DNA TGTGCCAGCAGTCCCGGGACAGGGCAGGTCAATGAGCAGTTCTTC. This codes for CASSPGTGQVNEQFF.

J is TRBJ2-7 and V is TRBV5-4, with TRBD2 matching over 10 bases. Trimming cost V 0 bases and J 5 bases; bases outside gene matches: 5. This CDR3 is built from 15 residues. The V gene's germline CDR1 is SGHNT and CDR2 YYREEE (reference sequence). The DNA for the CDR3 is TGTGCCAGCAGCTTGGAGCCTAGCGGGAGCAACGAGCAGTACTTC. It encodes CASSLEPSGSNEQYF.

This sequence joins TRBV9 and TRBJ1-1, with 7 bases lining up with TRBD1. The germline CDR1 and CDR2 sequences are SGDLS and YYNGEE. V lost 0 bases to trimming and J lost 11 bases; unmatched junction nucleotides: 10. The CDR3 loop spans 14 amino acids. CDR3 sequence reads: CASSVEVGTASAFF. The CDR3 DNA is TGTGCCAGCAGCGTAGAAGTAGGGACAGCGTCTGCTTTCTTT.

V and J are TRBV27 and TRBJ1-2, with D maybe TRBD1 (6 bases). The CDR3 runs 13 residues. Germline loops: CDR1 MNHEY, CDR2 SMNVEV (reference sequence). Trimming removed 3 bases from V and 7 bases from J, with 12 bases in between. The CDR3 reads CASSLQGTGGYTF. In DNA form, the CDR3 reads TGTGCCAGCAGTTTGCAGGGGACGGGTGGCTACACCTTC.

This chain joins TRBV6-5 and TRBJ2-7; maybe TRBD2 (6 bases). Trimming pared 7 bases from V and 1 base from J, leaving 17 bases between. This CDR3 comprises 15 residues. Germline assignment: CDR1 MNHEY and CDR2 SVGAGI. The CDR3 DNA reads TGTGCCAGCAAGGGATCGCGGGGAGGATCCTACGAGCAGTACTTC. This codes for CASKGSRGGSYEQYF.

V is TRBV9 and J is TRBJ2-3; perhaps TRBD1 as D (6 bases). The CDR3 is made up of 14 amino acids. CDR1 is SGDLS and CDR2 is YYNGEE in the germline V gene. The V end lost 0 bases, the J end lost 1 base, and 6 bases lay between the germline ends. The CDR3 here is CASSVDRGTDTQYF. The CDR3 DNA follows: TGTGCCAGCAGCGTAGACAGGGGCACAGATACGCAGTATTTT.

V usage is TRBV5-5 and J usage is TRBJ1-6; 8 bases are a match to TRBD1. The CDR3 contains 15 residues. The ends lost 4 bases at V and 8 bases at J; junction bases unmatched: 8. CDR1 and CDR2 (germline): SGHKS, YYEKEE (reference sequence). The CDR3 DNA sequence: TGTGCCAGCAGCGTGCAGGGGGCGCGAGATTCACCCCTCCACTTT. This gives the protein CASSVQGARDSPLHF.

The CDR3 reads CSVDGGSSYEQYF. DNA of the CDR3: TGCAGCGTTGACGGGGGGAGCTCCTACGAGCAGTACTTC. This chain uses TRBV29-1 with TRBJ2-7, with 7 bases fitting TRBD2. CDR3 length: 13 residues. Per the germline V gene, CDR1 is SQVTM and CDR2 is ANQGSEA. V was pared by 3 bases and J by 0 bases, with 2 bases of the junction left unmatched.

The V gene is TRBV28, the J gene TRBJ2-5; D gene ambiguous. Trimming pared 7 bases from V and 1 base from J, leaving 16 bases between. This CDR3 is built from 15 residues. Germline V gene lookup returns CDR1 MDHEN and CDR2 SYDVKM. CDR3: CASTITNSLQETQYF. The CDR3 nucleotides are TGTGCCAGCACTATAACGAACAGCCTCCAAGAGACCCAGTACTTC.

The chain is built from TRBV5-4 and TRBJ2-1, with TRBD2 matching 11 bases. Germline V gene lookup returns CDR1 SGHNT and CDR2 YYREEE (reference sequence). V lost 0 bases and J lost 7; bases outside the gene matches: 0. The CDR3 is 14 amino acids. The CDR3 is CASSLGLAGNEQFF. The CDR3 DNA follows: TGTGCCAGCAGCTTGGGACTAGCGGGGAATGAGCAGTTCTTC. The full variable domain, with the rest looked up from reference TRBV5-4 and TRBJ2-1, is ETGVTQSPTHLIKTRGQQVTLRCSSQSGHNTVSWYQQALGQGPQFIFQYYREEENGRGNFPPRFSGLQFPNYSSELNVNALELDDSALYLCASSLGLAGNEQFFGPGTRLTVL.

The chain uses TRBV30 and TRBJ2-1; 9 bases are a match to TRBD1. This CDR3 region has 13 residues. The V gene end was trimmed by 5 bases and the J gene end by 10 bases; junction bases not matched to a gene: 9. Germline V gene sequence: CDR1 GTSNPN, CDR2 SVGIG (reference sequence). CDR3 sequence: CAWGLRQGEEQFF. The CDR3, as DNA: TGTGCCTGGGGCCTTAGACAGGGGGAAGAGCAGTTCTTC.

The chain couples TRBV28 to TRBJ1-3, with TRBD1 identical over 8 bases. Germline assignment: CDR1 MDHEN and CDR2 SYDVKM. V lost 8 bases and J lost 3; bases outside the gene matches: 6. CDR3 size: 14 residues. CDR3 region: CASLRTGIGNTIYF. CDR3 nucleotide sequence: TGTGCCAGCCTAAGGACAGGGATTGGAAACACCATATATTTT.

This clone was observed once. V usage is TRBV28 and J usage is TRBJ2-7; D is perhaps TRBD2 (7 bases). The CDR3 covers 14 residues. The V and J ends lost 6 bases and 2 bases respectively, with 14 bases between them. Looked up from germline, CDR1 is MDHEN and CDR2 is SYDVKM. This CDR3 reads CASRGGALTYEQYF. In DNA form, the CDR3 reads TGTGCCAGCAGGGGGGGGGCCCTCACCTACGAGCAGTACTTC.

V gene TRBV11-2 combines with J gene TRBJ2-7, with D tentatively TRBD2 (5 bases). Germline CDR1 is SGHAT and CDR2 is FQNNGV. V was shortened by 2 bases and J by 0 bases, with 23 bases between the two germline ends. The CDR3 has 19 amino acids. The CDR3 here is CASSLLGLAYFGSSYEQYF. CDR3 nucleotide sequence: TGTGCCAGCAGCTTACTTGGATTGGCTTATTTTGGGAGCTCCTACGAGCAGTACTTC.

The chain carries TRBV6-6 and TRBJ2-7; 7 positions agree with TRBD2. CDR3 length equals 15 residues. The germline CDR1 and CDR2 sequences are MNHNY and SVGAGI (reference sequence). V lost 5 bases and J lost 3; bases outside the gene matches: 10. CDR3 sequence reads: CASSDRGDPNYEQYF. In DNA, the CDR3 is TGTGCCAGCAGTGACCGGGGGGACCCAAACTACGAGCAGTACTTC.

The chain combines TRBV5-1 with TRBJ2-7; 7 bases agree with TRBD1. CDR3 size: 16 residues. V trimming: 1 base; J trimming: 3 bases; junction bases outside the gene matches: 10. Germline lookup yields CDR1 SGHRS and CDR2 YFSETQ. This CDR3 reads CASSLTGPGQSYEQYF. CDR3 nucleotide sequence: TGCGCCAGCAGCTTGACCGGCCCGGGACAGAGCTACGAGCAGTACTTC.

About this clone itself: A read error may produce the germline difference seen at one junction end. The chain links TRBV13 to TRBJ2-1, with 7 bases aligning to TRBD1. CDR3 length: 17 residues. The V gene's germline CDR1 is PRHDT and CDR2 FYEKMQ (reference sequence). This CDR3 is CASSLGRQGGFYNEQLF. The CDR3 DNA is TGTGCCAGCAGCCTAGGCCGACAGGGTGGCTTTTACAATGAGCAGCTCTTC.

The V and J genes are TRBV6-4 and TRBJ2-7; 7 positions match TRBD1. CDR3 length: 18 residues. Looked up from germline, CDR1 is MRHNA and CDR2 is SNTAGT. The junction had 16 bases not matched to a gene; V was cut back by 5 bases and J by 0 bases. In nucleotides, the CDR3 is TGTGCCAGCAGTTCGACGACAGGGCCCGGACCGCCCTCCTACGAGCAGTACTTC. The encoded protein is CASSSTTGPGPPSYEQYF.

This chain's CDR3 is CASSFVQGGSYEQYF. CDR3 in DNA: TGCGCCAGCAGCTTCGTTCAAGGGGGCTCCTACGAGCAGTACTTC. The chain combines TRBV5-1 with TRBJ2-7; a possible D gene is TRBD1 (6 bases). The CDR3 is made up of 15 amino acids. From germline, CDR1 is SGHRS and CDR2 YFSETQ. The germline V and J ends were trimmed by 2 bases and 0 bases, with 12 bases remaining between them.

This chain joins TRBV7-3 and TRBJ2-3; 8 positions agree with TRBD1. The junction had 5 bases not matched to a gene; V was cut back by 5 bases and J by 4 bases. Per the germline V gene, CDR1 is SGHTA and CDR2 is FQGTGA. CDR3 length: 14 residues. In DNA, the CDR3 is TGTGCCAGCAGCACAGGGGGGATCGCAGATACGCAGTATTTT. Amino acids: CASSTGGIADTQYF. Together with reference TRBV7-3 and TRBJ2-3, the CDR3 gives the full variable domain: GAGVSQTPSNKVTEKGKYVELRCDPISGHTALYWYRQSLGQGPEFLIYFQGTGAADDSGLPNDRFFAVRPEGSVSTLKIQRTERGDSAVYLCASSTGGIADTQYFGPGTRLTVL.